This TCR beta chain was sequenced for a study of cytomegalovirus exposure and HLA in healthy donors. Broader study findings: Rare TCR sequences dominated, though some public TCRs recurred in many donors. The study flagged some 170 TCR beta chains as cytomegalovirus-associated.

Note on this clone: As yet, its antigen is unknown.

Losses at the gene ends were 1 base for V and 5 bases for J; bases not matched to a gene: 2. This CDR3 spans 14 amino acids. CDR1 is SGHRS, CDR2 YFSETQ, per germline. The PCR made use of 60 Vbeta and 13 Jbeta primers. The assay was immunoSEQ multiplex PCR, and TCRdb's table has in-frame clones only and misses some. The sample contains 40,000 to 55,000 clones, around 70% of which appear only once. The chain is built from TRBV5-1 and TRBJ1-4, with 7 bases that match TRBD1. The sequence was collected from a woman in her 50s in good health and CMV-seronegative. The material sequenced was PBMCs. As DNA, the CDR3 is TGCGCCAGCAGCTTGACAGGGGAGAATGAAAAACTGTTTTTT. Translating gives CASSLTGENEKLFF.